This record covers a single TCR beta chain. Its antigen is unknown. The sample holds no much larger clone one base away, and base qualities are not on file. PBMCs were isolated by Ficoll-Paque density gradient centrifugation. The data stem from a study of T-cell memory formation after mild COVID-19 (dated by TCRdb to 2020 to 2023). Describing the broader study: TCR sequence clusters from the two donors were largely donor specific. Two young, previously healthy adult volunteers, one female and one male, were included in the cohort. In a couple of donors, T-cell clones that expanded and contracted after mild COVID-19 were followed by sequencing TCRalpha and TCRbeta repertoires longitudinally.

The sequencer listed for this sample is Illumina NovaSeq 6000. Using 5'RACE with constant-segment primers, TCRalpha and TCRbeta cDNA libraries were constructed, with sample barcodes and unique molecular identifiers added in the process. Trizol reagent was used to extract RNA from every sample. Amplification of the libraries took two PCR steps, and the second step added a second sample barcode plus Illumina TruSeq adapters. Sequencing of the libraries was done on an Illumina NovaSeq, producing 2 x 150 bp paired-end reads. The study's processing was this. Reads were demultiplexed and collapsed into UMI-guided consensus sequences with migec v1.2.7. Using mixcr v2.1.11, UMI consensuses were aligned to TRA and TRB V and J templates and then assembled into clonotypes. Expanded or contracted clonotypes were those called significant by both edgeR and NoisET, with noise models trained on biological replicates. For edgeR calls, a false discovery rate-adjusted p below 0.01 and a log2 fold-change threshold of 1 were applied. As an exploratory analysis of dynamics, max-normalized trajectories of the 1000 most abundant clonotypes were examined with PCA combined with hierarchical clustering. Separately sequenced CD4+ and CD8+ repertoires were used to assign the CD4 or CD8 phenotype of responding clones. In-frame beta chains were kept once TCRdb had trimmed the public reads at Q25 with fastp and called clones with MiXCR. Under each unique CDR3 protein, matching rows form one entry showing the most common genes and DNA. TCRdb assigned the V and J calls; the authors' analysis was not used. Present in this sample are around 400,000 distinct CDR3 sequences, 20% to 25% of which were seen just once. The ten largest account for roughly 9.7% of the sample.

Overall study results and their limits: Only a couple of mild cases were covered by the study, and larger cohorts that include severe cases with pre-infection samples were considered necessary. Contracting CD4+ clones were located mainly in the CM and EM memory subsets, whereas CD8+ clones were found to be enriched in EMRA. The detection of some responding clones in pre-infection memory suggests that pre-existing cross-reactive memory T cells joined the SARS-CoV-2 response. From day 15 to 85, contracting clones showed balanced CD4/CD8 phenotypes, whereas a second wave of clones that expanded from day 15 to 37 leaned towards CD4+. SARS-CoV-2 specificity was not confirmed for the second-wave clones peaking on day 37.

The CDR3 spans 18 residues, from the cysteine through the phenylalanine. Of all the DNA, just the CDR3 is kept, 54 bases in frame from base 1. Here V drops 6 bases and J drops 3 bases, and the junction holds 14 bases not matched to any gene. The sequencing input was PBMCs or a T cell subset sorted from them (not recorded which). The sequence is built from TRBV12-3 or TRBV12-4 and TRBJ2-6, with 7 bases matching TRBD1. The sequence came from an adult woman who had mild COVID-19 (a few samples of this study predate the infection). The sample titles of this study are shuffled in the database, so cell type and time point are left out; the donor was told from shared clones. The CDR3 region reads CASSPGRQGEGGANVLTF. The DNA reads TGTGCCAGCAGCCCAGGCCGGCAGGGGGAAGGTGGGGCCAACGTCCTGACTTTC.